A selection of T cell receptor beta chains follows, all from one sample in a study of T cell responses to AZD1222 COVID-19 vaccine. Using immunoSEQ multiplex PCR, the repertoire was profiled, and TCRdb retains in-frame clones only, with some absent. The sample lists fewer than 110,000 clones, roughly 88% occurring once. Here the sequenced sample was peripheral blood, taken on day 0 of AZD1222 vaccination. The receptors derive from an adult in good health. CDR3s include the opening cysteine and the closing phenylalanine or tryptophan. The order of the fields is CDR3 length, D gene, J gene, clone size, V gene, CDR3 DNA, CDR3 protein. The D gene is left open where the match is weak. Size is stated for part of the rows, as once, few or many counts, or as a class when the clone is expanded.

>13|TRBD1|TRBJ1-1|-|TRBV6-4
TGTGCCAGCAGAGGACAGGGGAGCACTGAAGCTTTCTTT
CASRGQGSTEAFF
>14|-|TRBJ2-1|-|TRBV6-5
TGTGCCAGCAGAGGGTACGGCTCCTACAATGAGCAGTTCTTC
CASRGYGSYNEQFF
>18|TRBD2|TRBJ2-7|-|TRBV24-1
TGTGCCACCAGTGATCCACAGGCGGCGGGAGTAAAATCACGCGAGCAGTACTTC
CATSDPQAAGVKSREQYF
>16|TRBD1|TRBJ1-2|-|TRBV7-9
TGTGCCAGCAGCTTTCCTGGAGGGGGCGCTGAAAATGGCTACACCTTC
CASSFPGGGAENGYTF
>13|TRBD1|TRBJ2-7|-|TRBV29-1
TGCAGCGTTGGAGAAGGGGGCAACTACGAGCAGTACTTC
CSVGEGGNYEQYF
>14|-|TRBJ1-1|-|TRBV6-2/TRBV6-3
TGTGCCAGCAGTTACTGGACAGCGAACACTGAAGCTTTCTTT
CASSYWTANTEAFF
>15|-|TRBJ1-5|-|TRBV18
TGTGCCAGCTCACCACCGACGGGGGAGGATCAGCCCCAGCATTTT
CASSPPTGEDQPQHF
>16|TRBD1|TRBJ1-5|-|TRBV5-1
TGCGCCAGCAGCGCTGGACCGGGACAGGATGGGCAGCCCCAGCATTTT
CASSAGPGQDGQPQHF
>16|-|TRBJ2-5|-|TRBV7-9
TGTGCCAGCAGGAAACAAGTCTCAGGGCCTGGAGAGACCCAGTACTTC
CASRKQVSGPGETQYF
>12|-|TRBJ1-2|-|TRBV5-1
TGCGCCAGCAGGGAGGGGAACTATGGCTACACCTTC
CASREGNYGYTF
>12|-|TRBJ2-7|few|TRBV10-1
TGCGCCAGCAGTGAGTCGACTTACGAGCAGTACTTC
CASSESTYEQYF
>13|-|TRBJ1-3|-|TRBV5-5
TGTGCCAGCAGCGGGGTCTATGGAAACACCATATATTTT
CASSGVYGNTIYF
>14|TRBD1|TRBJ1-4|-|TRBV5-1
TGCGCCAGCAGCACCGGGACAGGGGGTGAAAAACTGTTTTTT
CASSTGTGGEKLFF
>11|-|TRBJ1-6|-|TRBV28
TGTGCCAGCAGTTTAGGCGCGTACCTCCACTTT
CASSLGAYLHF
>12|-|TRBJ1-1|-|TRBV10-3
TGTGCCATCAGGACTACAGGGTCTGAAGCTTTCTTT
CAIRTTGSEAFF
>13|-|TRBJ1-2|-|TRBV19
TGTGCCAGTAGTATTCAGGGAGACTATGGCTACACCTTC
CASSIQGDYGYTF
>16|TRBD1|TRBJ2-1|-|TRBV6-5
TGTGCCAGCAGTTATTCCCCGGGACAGGGCTGGAATGAGCAGTTCTTC
CASSYSPGQGWNEQFF
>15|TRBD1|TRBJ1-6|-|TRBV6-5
TGTGCCAGCAGGCCGGGACAGAGAAAGAGGTCACCCCTCCACTTT
CASRPGQRKRSPLHF
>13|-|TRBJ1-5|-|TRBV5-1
TGCGCCAGCAGCTTATTCGAGGGGCAGCCCCAGCATTTT
CASSLFEGQPQHF
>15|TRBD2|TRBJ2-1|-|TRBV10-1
TGCGCCAGCCCCGAGGCTAGCGGGGTATACAATGAGCAGTTCTTC
CASPEASGVYNEQFF
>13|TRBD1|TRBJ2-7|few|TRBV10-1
TGCGCCAGCAGTGATGGACAGGGGGACGAGCAGTACTTC
CASSDGQGDEQYF
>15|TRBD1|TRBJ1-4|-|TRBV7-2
TGTGCCAGCTCAATACAGGGGTCTTATGGTGAAAAACTGTTTTTT
CASSIQGSYGEKLFF
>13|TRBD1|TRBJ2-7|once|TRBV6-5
TGTGCCAGCAGTTTAGACAGGGGTAACGAGCAGTACTTC
CASSLDRGNEQYF
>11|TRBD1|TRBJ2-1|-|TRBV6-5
TGTGCCAGCAGGAGACAGGGCGAGCAGTTCTTC
CASRRQGEQFF
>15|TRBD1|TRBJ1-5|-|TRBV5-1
TGCGCCAGCAGCTTCTCTGGACAGGGGGATCAGCCCCAGCATTTT
CASSFSGQGDQPQHF